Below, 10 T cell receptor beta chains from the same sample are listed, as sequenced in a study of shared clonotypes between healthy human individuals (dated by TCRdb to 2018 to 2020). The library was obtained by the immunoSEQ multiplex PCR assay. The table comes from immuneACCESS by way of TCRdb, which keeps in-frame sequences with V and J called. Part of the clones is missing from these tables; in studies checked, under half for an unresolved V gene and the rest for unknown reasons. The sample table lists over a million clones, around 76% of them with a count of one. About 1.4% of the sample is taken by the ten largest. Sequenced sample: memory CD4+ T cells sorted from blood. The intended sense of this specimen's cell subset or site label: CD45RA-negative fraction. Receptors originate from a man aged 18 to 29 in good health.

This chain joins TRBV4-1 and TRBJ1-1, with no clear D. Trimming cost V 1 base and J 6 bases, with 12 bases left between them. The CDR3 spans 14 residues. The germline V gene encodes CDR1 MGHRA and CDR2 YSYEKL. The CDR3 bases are TGCGCCAGCAGCCAAGCCCAGGTGGGCGCTGAAGCTTTCTTT. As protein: CASSQAQVGAEAFF.

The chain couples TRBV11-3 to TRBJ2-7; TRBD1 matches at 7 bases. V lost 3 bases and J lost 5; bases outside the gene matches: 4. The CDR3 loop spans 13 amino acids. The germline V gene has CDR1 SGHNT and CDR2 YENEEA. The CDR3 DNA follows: TGTGCCAGCAGCTTGACAGGGATAAACGAGCAGTACTTC. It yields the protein CASSLTGINEQYF. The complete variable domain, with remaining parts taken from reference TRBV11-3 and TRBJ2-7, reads EAGVVQSPRYKIIEKKQPVAFWCNPISGHNTLYWYLQNLGQGPELLIRYENEEAVDDSQLPKDRFSAERLKGVDSTLKIQPAELGDSAVYLCASSLTGINEQYFGPGTRLTVT.

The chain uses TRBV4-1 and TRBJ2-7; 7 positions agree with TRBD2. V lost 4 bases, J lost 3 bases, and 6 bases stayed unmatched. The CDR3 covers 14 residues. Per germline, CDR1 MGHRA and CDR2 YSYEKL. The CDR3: CASSPSGSHYEQYF. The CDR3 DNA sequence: TGCGCCAGCAGCCCTAGCGGATCACACTACGAGCAGTACTTC.

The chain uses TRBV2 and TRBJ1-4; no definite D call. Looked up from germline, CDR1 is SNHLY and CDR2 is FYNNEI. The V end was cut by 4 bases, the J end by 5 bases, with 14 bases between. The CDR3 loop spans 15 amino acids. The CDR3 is CASSGWGRENEKLFF. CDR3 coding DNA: TGTGCCAGCAGTGGTTGGGGTCGGGAGAATGAAAAACTGTTTTTT.

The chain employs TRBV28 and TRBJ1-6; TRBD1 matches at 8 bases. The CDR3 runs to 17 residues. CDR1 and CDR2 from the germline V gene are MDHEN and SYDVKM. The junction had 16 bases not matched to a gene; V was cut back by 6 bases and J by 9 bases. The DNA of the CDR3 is TGTGCCAGCAGGGGGATACCTGGACAGGGATTGAGTTCACCCCTCCACTTT. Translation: CASRGIPGQGLSSPLHF.

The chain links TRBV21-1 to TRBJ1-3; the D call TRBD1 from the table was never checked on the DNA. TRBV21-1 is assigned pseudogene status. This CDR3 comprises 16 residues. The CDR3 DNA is TGTGCCAGCAGCACTGACGGACAGGCGGCTGGAAACACCATATATTTT. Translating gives CASSTDGQAAGNTIYF.

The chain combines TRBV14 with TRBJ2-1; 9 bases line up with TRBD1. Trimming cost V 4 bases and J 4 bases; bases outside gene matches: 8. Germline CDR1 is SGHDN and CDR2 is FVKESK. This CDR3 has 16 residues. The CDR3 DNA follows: TGTGCCAGCAGCCTACCCGGGACAGGGACTTACAATGAGCAGTTCTTC. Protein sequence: CASSLPGTGTYNEQFF.

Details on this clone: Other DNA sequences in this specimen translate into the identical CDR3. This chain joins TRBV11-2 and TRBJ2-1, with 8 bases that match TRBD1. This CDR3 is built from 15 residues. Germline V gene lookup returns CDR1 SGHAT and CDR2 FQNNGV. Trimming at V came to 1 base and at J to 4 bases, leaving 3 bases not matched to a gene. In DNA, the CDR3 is TGTGCCAGCAGCTTAGGACAGGGGTCGTACAATGAGCAGTTCTTC. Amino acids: CASSLGQGSYNEQFF.

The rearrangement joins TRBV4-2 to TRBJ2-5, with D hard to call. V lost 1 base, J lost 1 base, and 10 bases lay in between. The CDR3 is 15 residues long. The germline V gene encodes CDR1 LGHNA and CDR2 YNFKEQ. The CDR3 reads CASSQGGSSQETQYF. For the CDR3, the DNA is TGTGCCAGCAGCCAAGGGGGTAGCAGCCAAGAGACCCAGTACTTC.

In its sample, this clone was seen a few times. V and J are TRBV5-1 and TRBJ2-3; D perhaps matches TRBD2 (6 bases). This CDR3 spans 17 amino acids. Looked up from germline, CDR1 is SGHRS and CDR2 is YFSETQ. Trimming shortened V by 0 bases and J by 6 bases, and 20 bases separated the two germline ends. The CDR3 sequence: CASSLAGLALRGDTQYF. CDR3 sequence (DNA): TGCGCCAGCAGCTTGGCCGGCCTAGCGCTCCGAGGGGATACGCAGTATTTT.